A selection of T cell receptor beta chains follows, all from one sample in a study of blood T cell repertoires in COVID-19. Here immunoSEQ multiplex PCR was the method, and the copy in TCRdb shows in-frame clones only, minus some. The table lists more than 200,000 clones, approximately 86% of them singletons. The sequenced sample consisted of peripheral blood. The origin of the receptors is a human donor in a cohort sampled during active COVID-19. CDR3s include the opening cysteine and the closing phenylalanine or tryptophan. A D gene is named only where the DNA matches it firmly. Clone sizes are given selectively: once, few, many, or a class where the clone is expanded.

TRBV19,TRBJ1-3,NA,TRBD1,TGTGCCAGTAGTAAAAGGGACAGGGGACGCTCTTCTGGAAACACCATATATTTT,CASSKRDRGRSSGNTIYF
TRBV29-1,TRBJ2-5,NA,NA,TGCAGCGTTGACCTGACGGGGGTTATGGGGACCCAGTACTTC,CSVDLTGVMGTQYF
TRBV6-2/TRBV6-3,TRBJ2-3,NA,NA,TGTGCCAGCAGTTACTTTAAAAGCACAGATACGCAGTATTTT,CASSYFKSTDTQYF
TRBV3-1/TRBV3-2,TRBJ2-7,NA,NA,TGTGCCAGCAGCCAGGCGGCTAATCTGAACGAGCAGTACTTC,CASSQAANLNEQYF
TRBV4-3,TRBJ2-7,NA,TRBD2,TGCGCCAGCAGCCAAGGTGTGCTAGCGGGGGGACTCTACGAGCAGTACTTC,CASSQGVLAGGLYEQYF
TRBV11-3,TRBJ2-6,NA,NA,TGTGCCAGCAGCAAAACAGGGCTTGGGGCCAACGTCCTGACTTTC,CASSKTGLGANVLTF
TRBV2,TRBJ1-5,NA,NA,TGTGCCAGCAGCCCTCCTAGAACAGGGCCCCGTGAGCCCCAGCATTTT,CASSPPRTGPREPQHF
TRBV28,TRBJ2-1,NA,TRBD2,TGTGCCAGCAGTTTAATAGCGGGGGACAATGAGCAGTTCTTC,CASSLIAGDNEQFF
TRBV7-2,TRBJ2-7,NA,TRBD2,TGTGCCAGCAGCCCCGGGGGACTAGCGGGAGGGCCCTCTGACGAGCAGTACTTC,CASSPGGLAGGPSDEQYF
TRBV6-1,TRBJ1-2,NA,NA,TGTGCCAGCAGTGAATCAGGGAACTATGGCTACACCTTC,CASSESGNYGYTF
TRBV19,TRBJ1-3,NA,TRBD1,TGTGCCAGTAGTATAAGTCCCCGGACAGGGTCGGGAAACACCATATATTTT,CASSISPRTGSGNTIYF
TRBV5-1,TRBJ2-1,few,TRBD2,TGCGCCAGCAGCTTGGCCTTGGGACTAGCGGACAATGAGCAGTTCTTC,CASSLALGLADNEQFF
TRBV6-2/TRBV6-3,TRBJ1-5,NA,NA,TGTGCCAGCAGCTATGTCCCGCGGCCCCAGCATTTT,CASSYVPRPQHF
TRBV5-5,TRBJ2-7,NA,NA,TGTGCCAGCAGCTTACTTCAGGGGCCCTTCTACGAGCAGTACTTC,CASSLLQGPFYEQYF
TRBV7-9,TRBJ1-1,NA,TRBD1,TGTGCCAGCAGCGCGACAGGGGGAGGCACTGAAGCTTTCTTT,CASSATGGGTEAFF
TRBV19,TRBJ2-1,NA,NA,TGTGCCAGTAGTATCTGGAGCGGATCCTACAATGAGCAGTTCTTC,CASSIWSGSYNEQFF
TRBV5-4,TRBJ2-7,NA,NA,TGTGCCAGCACCAACTCGCTCTCCTACGAGCAGTACTTC,CASTNSLSYEQYF
TRBV6-5,TRBJ2-7,NA,NA,TGTGCCAGCAGTTTTCGATTACAGGAACCCTACGAGCAGTACTTC,CASSFRLQEPYEQYF
TRBV4-3,TRBJ1-2,NA,TRBD1,TGCGCCAGCAGCCAAGGCCTGAGACAGGGGGGAATCTATGGCTACACCTTC,CASSQGLRQGGIYGYTF
TRBV7-8,TRBJ1-1,NA,TRBD1,TGTGCCAGCAGCTTAGGGACAGGGGGCATGCGGACTGAAGCTTTCTTT,CASSLGTGGMRTEAFF
TRBV24-1,TRBJ1-5,NA,TRBD1,TGTGCCACCAGGAGGAGGACAGGCTATCCGTATAGCAATCAGCCCCAGCATTTT,CATRRRTGYPYSNQPQHF
TRBV6-8,TRBJ2-7,NA,TRBD2,TGTGCCAGCAGGGTGGTAGGACTAGAGTACGAGCAGTACTTC,CASRVVGLEYEQYF
TRBV2,TRBJ1-1,once,TRBD1,TGTGCCAGCAGCAGGGGGCAAGGAACTGAAGCTTTCTTT,CASSRGQGTEAFF
TRBV19,TRBJ1-1,NA,NA,TGTGCCACCAGGGTGAACACTGAAGCTTTCTTT,CATRVNTEAFF
TRBV7-9,TRBJ1-5,NA,TRBD1,TGTGCCAGCAGCACGCAGACAGGGCACTATAGCAATCAGCCCCAGCATTTT,CASSTQTGHYSNQPQHF
TRBV10-3,TRBJ2-7,NA,NA,TGTGCCATCAAGCCGGGAGCGAACTACGAGCAGTACTTC,CAIKPGANYEQYF
TRBV3-1/TRBV3-2,TRBJ2-1,few,TRBD2,TGTGCCAGCAGCCAGAGCGGGAGGGCCAATGAGCAGTTCTTC,CASSQSGRANEQFF
TRBV19,TRBJ2-2,NA,TRBD1,TGTGCCAGTAGTTCCCGGGACAGTAACACCGGGGAGCTGTTTTTT,CASSSRDSNTGELFF
TRBV28,TRBJ1-2,NA,NA,TGTGCCAGCAGCCTACTTGGGTTTGGCGGTGGCTACACCTTC,CASSLLGFGGGYTF
TRBV19,TRBJ1-1,few,NA,TGTGCCAGTAGTATAGGGACAGTTGAAGCTTTCTTT,CASSIGTVEAFF
TRBV2,TRBJ1-4,NA,TRBD1,TGTGCCAGCAGGGAACAGGGGGCGGTAAAAAAACTGTTTTTT,CASREQGAVKKLFF
TRBV6-4,TRBJ2-1,NA,TRBD2,TGTGCCAGCAGTGAAAAACTAGCGGGCGGAGAGCAGTTCTTC,CASSEKLAGGEQFF
TRBV2,TRBJ1-1,NA,NA,TGTGCCACTATACTAGCTGAAGCTTTCTTT,CATILAEAFF
TRBV4-3,TRBJ1-5,NA,TRBD1,TGCGCCAGCAGCCAAGATTCGTACAGGGGAGGCCAGCCCCAGCATTTT,CASSQDSYRGGQPQHF
TRBV9,TRBJ2-5,NA,NA,TGTGCCAGCAGCGTATCCGGGGTGAGGGAGACCCAGTACTTC,CASSVSGVRETQYF